One TCR beta chain is described in this entry. The target antigen is unknown. CD4+ and CD8+ T cells were sorted from PBMCs. The sample is drawn from a study of CD8+ T cells in alopecia areata. Study results and limitations: Sequenced scalp T cells also include alphabeta T cells resident in normal skin.

It was cDNA, reverse transcribed from extracted RNA, that served as the sequencing template. Using immunoSEQ multiplex PCR, the repertoire was profiled, and TCRdb retains in-frame clones only, with some absent. The table shows approximately 130,000 clones, with approximately 47% occurring only once. The length of the CDR3 is 14 residues. V lost 1 base to trimming and J lost 4 bases, with 11 bases between them. Germline CDR1 reads SGHAT; CDR2 reads FQNNGV. The clonotype was recovered from a human donor with alopecia areata. Sequenced material: NKG2D-low CD8+ T cells sorted from blood. The chain links TRBV11-2 to TRBJ2-7, with D unresolved. This CDR3 reads CASSLAVAGYEQYF. The DNA for the CDR3 is TGTGCCAGCAGCTTAGCTGTAGCAGGTTACGAGCAGTACTTC.